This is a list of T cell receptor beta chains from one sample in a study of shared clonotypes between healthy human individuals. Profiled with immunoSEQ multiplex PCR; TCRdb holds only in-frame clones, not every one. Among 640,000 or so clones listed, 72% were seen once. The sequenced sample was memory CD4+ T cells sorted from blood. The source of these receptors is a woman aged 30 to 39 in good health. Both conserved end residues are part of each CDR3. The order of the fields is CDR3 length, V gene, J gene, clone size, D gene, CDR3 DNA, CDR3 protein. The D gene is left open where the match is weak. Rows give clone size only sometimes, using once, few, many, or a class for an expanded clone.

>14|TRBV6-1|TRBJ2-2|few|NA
TGTGCCAGCAGTCCCCAAGACGGCTTCGGGGAGCTGTTTTTT
CASSPQDGFGELFF
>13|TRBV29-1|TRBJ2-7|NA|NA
TGCAGCGTCCAAACCACGACTAACTACGAGCAGTACTTC
CSVQTTTNYEQYF
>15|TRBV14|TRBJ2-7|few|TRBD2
TGTGCCAGCAGCCGAGGACTAGCGGGGGCCTACGAGCAGTACTTC
CASSRGLAGAYEQYF
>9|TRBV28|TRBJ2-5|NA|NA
TGTGCCAGCCAGGAGACCCAGTACTTC
CASQETQYF
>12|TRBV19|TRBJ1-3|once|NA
TGTGCCAGTACCAGGAGCCGCCGCGCCCTATATTTT
CASTRSRRALYF
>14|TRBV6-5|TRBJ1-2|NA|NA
TGTGCCAGCAAAAGGGGGGAGGGTCACTATGGCTACACCTTC
CASKRGEGHYGYTF
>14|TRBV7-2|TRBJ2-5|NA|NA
TGTGCCAGCAGCTCGAATGGGGGGAAAGAGACCCAGTACTTC
CASSSNGGKETQYF
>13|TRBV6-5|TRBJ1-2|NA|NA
TGTGCCAGCAGTTACCTCGGGGACTATGGCTACACCTTC
CASSYLGDYGYTF
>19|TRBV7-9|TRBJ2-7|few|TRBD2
TGTGCCAGCAGCCCCAAAGACTCCGGTATAGCGGGGCGATCCTACGAGCAGTACTTC
CASSPKDSGIAGRSYEQYF
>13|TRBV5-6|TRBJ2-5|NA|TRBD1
TGTGCCAGCAGCTCGACAGGGACGGAGACCCAGTACTTC
CASSSTGTETQYF
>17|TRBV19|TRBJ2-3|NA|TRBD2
TGTGCCAGTAGCCCCAAGCGAGGACTAGCGGGAGTGGGTACGCAGTATTTT
CASSPKRGLAGVGTQYF
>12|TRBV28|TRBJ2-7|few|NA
TGTGCCAGCACCAACAGGGTCCACGAGCAGTACTTC
CASTNRVHEQYF
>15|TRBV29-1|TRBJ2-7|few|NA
TGCAGCGTTTGGCTTGAGGGAGCCACCAAGCGCGAGCAGTACTTC
CSVWLEGATKREQYF
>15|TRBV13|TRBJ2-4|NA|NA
TGTGCCAGCAGCTTAGCACAGTTAGCCAAAAACATTCAGTACTTC
CASSLAQLAKNIQYF
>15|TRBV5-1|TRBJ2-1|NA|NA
TGCGCCAGCAGCTTGGTCGGGGGAGGCGGGGATGAGCAGTTCTTC
CASSLVGGGGDEQFF
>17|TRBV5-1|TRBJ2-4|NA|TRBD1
TGCGCCAGCAGCCCCGGACAGGCAACAAATACTAAAAACATTCAGTACTTC
CASSPGQATNTKNIQYF
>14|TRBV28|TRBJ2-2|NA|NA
TGTGCCAGCACTCCCGGGACCAACACCGGGGAGCTGTTTTTT
CASTPGTNTGELFF
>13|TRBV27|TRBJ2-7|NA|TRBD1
TGTGCCAGCAGTAGGGACAGCCTCTACGAGCAGTACTTC
CASSRDSLYEQYF
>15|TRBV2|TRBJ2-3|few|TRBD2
TGTGCCAGCAGTCCCGGGACTAGCGGGACAGATACGCAGTATTTT
CASSPGTSGTDTQYF
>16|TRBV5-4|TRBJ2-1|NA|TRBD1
TGTGCCAGCAGCCCCGGACAGGGGGGCCCCTACAATGAGCAGTTCTTC
CASSPGQGGPYNEQFF
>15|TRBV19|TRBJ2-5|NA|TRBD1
TGTGCCAGTAGTACGGCAAGGACAGGGCGAGAGACCCAGTACTTC
CASSTARTGRETQYF
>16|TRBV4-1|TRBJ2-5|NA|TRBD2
TGCGCCAGCAGCCTAAATTTAGCGGGCCTCACGGAGACCCAGTACTTC
CASSLNLAGLTETQYF
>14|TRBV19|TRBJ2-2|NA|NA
TGTGCCAGTAGTCCCCAGGGATGGACCGGGGAGCTGTTTTTT
CASSPQGWTGELFF
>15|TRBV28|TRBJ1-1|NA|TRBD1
TGTGCCAGCAGTTCCTCACAGGGGTGGTGGACTGAAGCTTTCTTT
CASSSSQGWWTEAFF
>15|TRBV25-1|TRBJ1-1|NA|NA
TGTGCCAGCAGCCAGACCCCCGGGGGGGACACTGAAGCTTTCTTT
CASSQTPGGDTEAFF
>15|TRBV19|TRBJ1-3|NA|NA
TGTGCCAGTAGTATTGTCCAGAAACCTGGAAACACCATATATTTT
CASSIVQKPGNTIYF
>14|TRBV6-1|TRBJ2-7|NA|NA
TGTGCCAGCAGTGGATACAGGGAACAACTTGAGCAGTACTTC
CASSGYREQLEQYF
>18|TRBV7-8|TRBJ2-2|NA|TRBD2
TGTGCCAGCAGCCAGGCCAGAATAGCGGGAAGGAACACCGGGGAGCTGTTTTTT
CASSQARIAGRNTGELFF
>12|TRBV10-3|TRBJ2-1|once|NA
TGTGCCATCACAGGTAGCGGCAATGAGCAGTTCTTC
CAITGSGNEQFF
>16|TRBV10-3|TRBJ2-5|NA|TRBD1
TGTGCCATCAGTGGGCGTGCAGGGACAGTACAAGAGACCCAGTACTTC
CAISGRAGTVQETQYF
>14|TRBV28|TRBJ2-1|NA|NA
TGTGCCAGCAGTCCATATATGTCATACAATGAGCAGTTCTTC
CASSPYMSYNEQFF
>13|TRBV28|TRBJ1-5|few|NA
TGTGCCAGCAGTTTGTATAGCAATCAGCCCCAGCATTTT
CASSLYSNQPQHF
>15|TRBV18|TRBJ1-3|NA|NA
TGTGCCAGCTCACCAGAGGAGATCTCTGGAAACACCATATATTTT
CASSPEEISGNTIYF
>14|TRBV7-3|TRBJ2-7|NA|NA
TGTGCCAGCAGTACCGGCGGTTCTCCCTACGAGCAGTACTTC
CASSTGGSPYEQYF
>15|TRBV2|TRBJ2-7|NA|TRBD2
TGTGCCAGCAGTCTACTAGCGGCGTTCCCCTACGAGCAGTACTTC
CASSLLAAFPYEQYF
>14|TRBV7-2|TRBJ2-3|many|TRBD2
TGTGCCAGCAGCTTACCCGGGAGGAGGGATACGCAGTATTTT
CASSLPGRRDTQYF
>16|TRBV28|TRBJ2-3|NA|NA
TGTGCCAGCAGTTCGGGACGGGAGACGGGTACAGATACGCAGTATTTT
CASSSGRETGTDTQYF
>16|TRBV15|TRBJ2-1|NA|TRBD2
TGTGCCACCAGCAGAGGTACTAGCGGCCCCTACAATGAGCAGTTCTTC
CATSRGTSGPYNEQFF
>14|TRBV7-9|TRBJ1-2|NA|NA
TGTGCCAGCAGCTTTTATCCTGAGCTCTACGGCTACACCTTC
CASSFYPELYGYTF
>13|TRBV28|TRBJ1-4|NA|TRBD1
TGTGCCAGCAGTCCAGGGGGCGATGAAAAACTGTTTTTT
CASSPGGDEKLFF
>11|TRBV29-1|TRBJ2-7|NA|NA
TGCAGCGTTGAATCGGGGTACGAGCAGTACTTC
CSVESGYEQYF
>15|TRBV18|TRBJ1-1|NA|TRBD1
TGTGCCAGCTCACCCCGGACAGGGCCGAACACTGAAGCTTTCTTT
CASSPRTGPNTEAFF
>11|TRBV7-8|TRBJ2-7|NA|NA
TGTGCCAGCAGCGTCCTAAACGAGCAGTACTTC
CASSVLNEQYF
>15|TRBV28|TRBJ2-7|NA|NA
TGTGCCAGCAGTCTCCCCCTCAGGGAGCATAATCGGCAGTACTTC
CASSLPLREHNRQYF
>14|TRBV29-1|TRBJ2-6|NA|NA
TGCAGCGTGGGGGCCCTCTCTGGGGCCAACGTCCTGACTTTC
CSVGALSGANVLTF
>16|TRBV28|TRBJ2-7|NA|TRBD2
TGTGCCAGCACCATTAGCGGGAGAGGACTCACCTACGAGCAGTACTTC
CASTISGRGLTYEQYF
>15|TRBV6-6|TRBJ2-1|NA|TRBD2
TGTGCCAGCAGTCTACTAGCGGGCCGCTACAATGAGCAGTTCTTC
CASSLLAGRYNEQFF
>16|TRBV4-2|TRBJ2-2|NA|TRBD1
TGTGCCAGCAGCTTCGGAAACAGGGGGCTAACCGGGGAGCTGTTTTTT
CASSFGNRGLTGELFF
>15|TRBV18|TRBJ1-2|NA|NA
TGTGCCAGCTCACCACAGGGCACCCCTCCTTATGGCTACACCTTC
CASSPQGTPPYGYTF
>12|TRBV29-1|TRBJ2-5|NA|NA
TGCGCGACGAGGGGTGGTTTAGAGACCCAGTACTTC
CATRGGLETQYF
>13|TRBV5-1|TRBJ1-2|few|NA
TGCGCCAGCAGATCCACAACGGGCTATGGCTACACCTTC
CASRSTTGYGYTF
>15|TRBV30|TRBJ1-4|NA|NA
TGTGCCTGGAGTTTAGAAGGGGCCTACAATGAAAAACTGTTTTTT
CAWSLEGAYNEKLFF
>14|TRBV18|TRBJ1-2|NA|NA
TGTGCCAGCTCACCACCATCCCGGGGCTATGGCTACACCTTC
CASSPPSRGYGYTF
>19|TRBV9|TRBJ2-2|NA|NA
TGTGCCAGCAGCCCTCGAGGGTCTATAGCGGCACCGAACACCGGGGAGCTGTTTTTT
CASSPRGSIAAPNTGELFF
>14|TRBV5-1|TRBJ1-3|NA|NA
TGCGCCAGCAGCTTGGAAGGATTTGAAAACACCATATATTTT
CASSLEGFENTIYF
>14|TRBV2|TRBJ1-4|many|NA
TGTGCCAGCAGTGAGTACAGACAAAATGAAAAACTGTTTTTT
CASSEYRQNEKLFF
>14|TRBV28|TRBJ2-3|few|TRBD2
TGTGCCAGCAAACCGGGAGGGTACCAAATTACGCAGTATTTT
CASKPGGYQITQYF
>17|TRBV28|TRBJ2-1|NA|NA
TGTGCCAGCAGACCAGACAAACCTGACAGCTCCTACAATGAGCAGTTCTTC
CASRPDKPDSSYNEQFF
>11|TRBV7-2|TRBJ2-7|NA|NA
TGTGCCAGCAGCTCCGTCTACGAGCAGTACTTC
CASSSVYEQYF